One sample yielded the 19 T cell receptor beta chains listed below, sequenced in a study of neurological immune-mediated disorders. TCRdb processed the 5' RACE reads anew with MiXCR; each CDR3 protein has one entry. Here the sample spans about 74,000 distinct CDR3 sequences, 4% to 6% being singletons. Input material: PBMCs. These receptors were taken from a man aged 18 to 29 with multiple sclerosis.

This clonotype was detected ten times or more. At one end, the junction sequence differs from germline, possibly due to a read error. V and J are TRBV20-1 and TRBJ2-4; possibly TRBD2 for D (6 bases). The CDR3 length is 12 residues. CDR1 and CDR2 (germline): DFQATT, SNEGSKA (reference sequence). The DNA for the CDR3 is TGCAGTGCCTCAAAGAACTCCGGGAGTAGGGACTTC. Protein sequence: CSASKNSGSRDF.

Turning to this clonotype: A much bigger clone sits one base away, suggesting this may be a read error. The chain combines TRBV12-3 or TRBV12-4 with TRBJ1-1; D not certain. V was trimmed by 6 bases and J by 4 bases, leaving 9 bases between them. This CDR3 has 12 residues. The CDR3 region is CASRTSGTEAFF. The CDR3 DNA follows: TGTGCCAGCAGGACCAGTGGCACTGAAGCTTTCTTT.

This clonotype was observed many times. The genes are TRBV21-1 and TRBJ2-1; the DNA was not used to check the table's D call, TRBD1. TRBV21-1 is marked as a pseudogene. CDR3 length equals 19 residues. The CDR3 DNA reads as TGTGCCAGCAGCAAAGGGTTTGGAGCGCCTACGATCTCCTACAATGAGCAGTTCTTC. Translating gives CASSKGFGAPTISYNEQFF.

This clonotype was observed many times. Since a much larger clone is just one base distant, this may be a read error. The chain uses TRBV30 and TRBJ2-7; D remains ambiguous. Germline V lookup: CDR1 GTSNPN, CDR2 SVGIG (reference sequence). V lost 2 bases and J 2 bases, leaving 4 bases between the germline ends. The CDR3 is 11 residues long. The CDR3 sequence: CAWSKAYEQYF. For the CDR3, the DNA is TGTGCCTGGAGTAAAGCCTACGAGCAGTACTTC.

This clonotype has ten or more counts. The gene calls are TRBV11-3 and TRBJ2-3; D not resolved. The CDR3 has 13 residues. The ends were cut back, 5 bases at V and 4 bases at J, with 10 bases in the middle. Germline loops: CDR1 SGHNT, CDR2 YENEEA. DNA of the CDR3: TGTGCCAGCAGCCCCCGCTGGTCAGATACGCAGTATTTT. Translation gives CASSPRWSDTQYF.

This clonotype was observed many times. The rearrangement uses TRBV7-6 and TRBJ2-7; 7 nucleotides align to TRBD1. The CDR3 has 14 residues. Germline V gene lookup returns CDR1 SGHVS and CDR2 FNYEAQ. The V gene end was trimmed by 5 bases and the J gene end by 5 bases; junction bases not matched to a gene: 9. The DNA for the CDR3 is TGTGCCAGCAGCCCAGGACAGGTGGACGACGAGCAGTACTTC. Translated, it gives CASSPGQVDDEQYF.

This clonotype was picked up many times. The V and J genes are TRBV7-2 and TRBJ2-1; no clear D. From germline, CDR1 is SGHTA and CDR2 FQGNSA. The CDR3 is made up of 15 amino acids. Trimming took 0 bases from V and 7 from J, leaving 13 bases between them. This chain's CDR3 is CASSLAPLERNEQFF. CDR3 DNA: TGTGCCAGCAGCTTAGCGCCTCTAGAACGGAATGAGCAGTTCTTC.

This clonotype was seen ten or more times. The V and J genes are TRBV9 and TRBJ1-1, with 8 bases matching TRBD1. The CDR3 contains 16 residues. Per germline, CDR1 SGDLS and CDR2 YYNGEE. V lost 2 bases, J lost 5 bases, and 11 bases stayed unmatched. The CDR3 reads CASSVRPDRVGTEAFF. The CDR3 DNA sequence: TGTGCCAGCAGCGTCCGCCCGGACAGGGTGGGAACTGAAGCTTTCTTT.

As for this clonotype: A much more abundant neighbour one base away suggests this may be a read error. The genes are TRBV20-1 and TRBJ1-4; the D is unclear. This CDR3 contains 12 residues. From germline, CDR1 is DFQATT and CDR2 SNEGSKA (reference sequence). V gave up 0 bases and J gave up 5 bases, with 4 bases separating them. The chain's CDR3 is CSAREKNEKLFF. The CDR3 bases are TGCAGTGCTAGAGAAAAGAATGAAAAACTGTTTTTT.

This clonotype was found a few times. One end of the junction does not line up with germline, which may come from a read error. J is TRBJ1-5 and V is TRBV10-2, with D perhaps matching TRBD1 (5 bases). Germline lookup yields CDR1 WSHSY and CDR2 SAAADI. The CDR3 runs to 14 residues. The DNA for the CDR3 is TGCGCCAGCAGTAGAACAGAAGGGGATCAGCCCCAGAATTTT. Its translation is CASSRTEGDQPQNF.

The sample holds a few counts of this clonotype. V usage is TRBV15 and J usage is TRBJ1-5, with 7 bases that match TRBD1. The CDR3 extends over 16 amino acids. The ends lost 0 bases at V and 8 bases at J; junction bases unmatched: 10. CDR1 is LNHNV, CDR2 YYDKDF, per germline (reference sequence). CDR3 sequence: CATSRERGRSLKPQHF. In DNA, the CDR3 is TGTGCCACCAGCAGAGAGAGGGGGCGCAGTTTGAAGCCCCAGCATTTT.

This clonotype was detected ten times or more. The chain couples TRBV10-3 to TRBJ2-7; the D is unclear. V dropped 5 bases and J dropped 1 base, with 6 bases sitting between them. In germline, CDR1 is ENHRY, CDR2 SYGVKD. The CDR3 is 12 residues long. The CDR3 protein is CAISPDSYEQYF. Written as DNA, the CDR3 is TGTGCCATCAGTCCCGATTCCTACGAGCAGTACTTC.

This clonotype was counted at least ten times. At one end the junction does not follow the germline gene, possibly because of a read error. The gene calls are TRBV20-1 and TRBJ2-5; no firm D call. Germline V gene sequence: CDR1 DFQATT, CDR2 SNEGSKA (reference sequence). This CDR3 contains 12 residues. The CDR3 region is CSASLSQQTQYF. The CDR3 DNA reads as TGCAGTGCTAGCCTTTCCCAACAGACCCAGTACTTC.

This clonotype was found many times. The chain joins TRBV27 to TRBJ1-1, with TRBD1 matching 9 bases. Looked up from germline, CDR1 is MNHEY and CDR2 is SMNVEV (reference sequence). With 3 bases clipped from V and 5 bases from J, the junction kept 4 bases outside the gene matches. The CDR3 covers 14 residues. The CDR3 DNA follows: TGTGCCAGCAGTTTGGGGACAGGGCGTACTGAAGCTTTCTTT. Protein sequence: CASSLGTGRTEAFF.

In its sample, this clonotype was seen many times. This chain links TRBV7-3 with TRBJ2-3, with no clear D. Germline CDR1 is SGHTA and CDR2 is FQGTGA. This CDR3 has 12 residues. V lost 5 bases and J 6 bases, leaving 9 bases between the germline ends. CDR3 DNA: TGTGCCAGCAGCCCCGCAACCGATACGCAGTATTTT. Its translation: CASSPATDTQYF.

This clonotype was observed at least ten times. This sequence joins TRBV7-9 and TRBJ1-2; D perhaps matches TRBD1 (6 bases). Trimming pared 11 bases from V and 8 bases from J, leaving 21 bases between. From germline, CDR1 is SEHNR and CDR2 FQNEAQ (reference sequence). CDR3 length: 13 residues. In DNA, the CDR3 is TGTGCCGGAACCCGGGGGCAGGTTGGGGGCTACACCTTC. This gives the protein CAGTRGQVGGYTF.

This clonotype was seen repeatedly, ten times or more. The chain has TRBV5-1 and TRBJ2-3, with D possibly being TRBD1 (7 bases). Looked up from germline, CDR1 is SGHRS and CDR2 is YFSETQ. V lost 5 bases to trimming and J lost 0 bases, with 13 bases between them. This CDR3 region has 15 residues. CDR3: CASREGATSTDTQYF. The CDR3 nucleotides read TGCGCCAGCAGGGAGGGGGCGACGAGCACAGATACGCAGTATTTT.

This clonotype was observed at least ten times. The CDR3 spells CASSESAGEYTF. The CDR3 DNA is TGTGCCAGCAGTGAATCGGCAGGGGAATACACCTTC. The V gene is TRBV2, the J gene TRBJ1-2, with TRBD1 as a possible D gene (6 bases). There are 12 residues in the CDR3. CDR1 and CDR2 (germline): SNHLY, FYNNEI. V was shortened by 2 bases and J by 11 bases, with 12 bases between the two germline ends.

The table lists this clonotype with a few counts. A much larger clonotype is one base distant, so this may be a read error. The rearrangement links TRBV11-2 to TRBJ2-1; D is unresolved. The CDR3 extends over 14 amino acids. The V end lost 0 bases, the J end lost 8 bases, and 11 bases lay between the germline ends. Germline lookup yields CDR1 SGHAT and CDR2 FQNNGV. DNA of the CDR3: TGTGCCAGCAGCTTAGATAAGGGTCGGGATGAGCAGTTCTTC. Protein sequence: CASSLDKGRDEQFF.